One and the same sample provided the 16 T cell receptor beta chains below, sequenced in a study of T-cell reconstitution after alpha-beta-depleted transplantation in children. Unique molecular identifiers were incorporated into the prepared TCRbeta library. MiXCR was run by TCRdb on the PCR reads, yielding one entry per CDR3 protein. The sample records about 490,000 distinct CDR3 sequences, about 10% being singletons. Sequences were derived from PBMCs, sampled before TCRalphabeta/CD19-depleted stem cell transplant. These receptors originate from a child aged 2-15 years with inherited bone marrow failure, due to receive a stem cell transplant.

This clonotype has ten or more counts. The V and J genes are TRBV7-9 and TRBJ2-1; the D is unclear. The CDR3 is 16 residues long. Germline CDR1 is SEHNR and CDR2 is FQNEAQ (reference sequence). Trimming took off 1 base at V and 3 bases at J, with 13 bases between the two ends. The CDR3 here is CASSLVPTENYNEQFF. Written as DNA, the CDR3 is TGTGCCAGCAGCTTAGTGCCGACGGAGAACTACAATGAGCAGTTCTTC. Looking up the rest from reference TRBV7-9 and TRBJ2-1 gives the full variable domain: DTGVSQNPRHKITKRGQNVTFRCDPISEHNRLYWYRQTLGQGPEFLTYFQNEAQLEKSRLLSDRFSAERPKGSFSTLEIQRTEQGDSAMYLCASSLVPTENYNEQFFGPGTRLTVL.

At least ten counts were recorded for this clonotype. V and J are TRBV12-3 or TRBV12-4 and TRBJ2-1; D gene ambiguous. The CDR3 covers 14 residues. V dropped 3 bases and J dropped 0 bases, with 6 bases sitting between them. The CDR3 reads CASSFHSSYNEQFF. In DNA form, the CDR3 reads TGTGCCAGCAGTTTCCACAGCTCCTACAATGAGCAGTTCTTC.

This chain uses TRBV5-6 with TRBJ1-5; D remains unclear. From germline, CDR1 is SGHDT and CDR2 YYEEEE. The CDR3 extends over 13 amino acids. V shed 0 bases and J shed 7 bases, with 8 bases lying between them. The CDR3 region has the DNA TGTGCCAGCAGCTTGGACAGTGCGCAGCCCCAGCATTTT. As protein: CASSLDSAQPQHF.

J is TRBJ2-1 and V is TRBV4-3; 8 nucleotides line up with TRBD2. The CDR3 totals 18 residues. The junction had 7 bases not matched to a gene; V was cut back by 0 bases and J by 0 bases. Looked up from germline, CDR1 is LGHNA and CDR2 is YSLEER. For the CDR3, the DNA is TGCGCCAGCAGCCAAGAGGATCTAGCGGGCGGCTCCTACAATGAGCAGTTCTTC. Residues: CASSQEDLAGGSYNEQFF.

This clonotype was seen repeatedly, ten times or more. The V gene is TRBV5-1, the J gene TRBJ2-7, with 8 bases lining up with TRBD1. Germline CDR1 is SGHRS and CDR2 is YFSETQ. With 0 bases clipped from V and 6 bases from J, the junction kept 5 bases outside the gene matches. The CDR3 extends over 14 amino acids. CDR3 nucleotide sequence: TGCGCCAGCAGCTTGGGCCTTGGGACAGGCGAGCAGTACTTC. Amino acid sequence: CASSLGLGTGEQYF.

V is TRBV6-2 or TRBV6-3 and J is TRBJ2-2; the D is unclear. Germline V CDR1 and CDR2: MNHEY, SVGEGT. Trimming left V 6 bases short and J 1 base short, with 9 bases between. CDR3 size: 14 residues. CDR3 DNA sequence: TGTGCCAGCAGCCAGGCGCAGAACACCGGGGAGCTGTTTTTT. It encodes CASSQAQNTGELFF.

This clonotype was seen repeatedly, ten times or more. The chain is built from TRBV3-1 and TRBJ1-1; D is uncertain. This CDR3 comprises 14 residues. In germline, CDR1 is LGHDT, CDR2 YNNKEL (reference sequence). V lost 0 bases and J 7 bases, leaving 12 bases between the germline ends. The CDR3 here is CASSQDLLGLEAFF. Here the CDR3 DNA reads TGTGCCAGCAGCCAAGATCTATTAGGGCTTGAAGCTTTCTTT.

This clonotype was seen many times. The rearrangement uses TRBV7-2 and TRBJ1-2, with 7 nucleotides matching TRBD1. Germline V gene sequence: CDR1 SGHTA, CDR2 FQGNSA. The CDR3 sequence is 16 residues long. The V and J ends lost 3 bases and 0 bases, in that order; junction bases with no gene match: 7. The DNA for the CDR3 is TGTGCCAGCAGCTTCCTCGTTGGGACAGCTAACTATGGCTACACCTTC. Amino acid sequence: CASSFLVGTANYGYTF.

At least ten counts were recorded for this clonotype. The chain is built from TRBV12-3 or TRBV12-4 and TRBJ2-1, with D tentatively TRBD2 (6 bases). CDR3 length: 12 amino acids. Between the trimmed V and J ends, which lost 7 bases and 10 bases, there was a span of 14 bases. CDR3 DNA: TGTGCCAGCACGCATGGAGGGAGGGAGCAGTTCTTC. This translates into CASTHGGREQFF.

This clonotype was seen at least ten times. The CDR3 DNA reads as TGCGCCAGCAGCCTTGGGCCTAGCGGCACAGATACGCAGTATTTT. Translating it yields CASSLGPSGTDTQYF. The genes are TRBV4-1 and TRBJ2-3; a possible D gene is TRBD2 (6 bases). Deletions cut 4 bases from V and 1 base from J, with 12 bases between. The germline V gene has CDR1 MGHRA and CDR2 YSYEKL. The CDR3 is 15 residues long.

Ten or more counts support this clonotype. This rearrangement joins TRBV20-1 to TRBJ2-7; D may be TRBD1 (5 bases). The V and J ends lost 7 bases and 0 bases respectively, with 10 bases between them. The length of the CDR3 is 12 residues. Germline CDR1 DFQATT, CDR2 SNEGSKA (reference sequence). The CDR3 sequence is CSVVRGSYEQYF. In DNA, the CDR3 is TGCAGTGTTGTTAGGGGCTCCTACGAGCAGTACTTC.

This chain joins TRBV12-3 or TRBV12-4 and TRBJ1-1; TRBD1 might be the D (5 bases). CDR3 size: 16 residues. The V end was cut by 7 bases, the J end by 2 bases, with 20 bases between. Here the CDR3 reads CASTLSGGGSNTEAFF. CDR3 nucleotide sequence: TGTGCCAGCACCTTATCGGGGGGTGGCAGCAACACTGAAGCTTTCTTT.

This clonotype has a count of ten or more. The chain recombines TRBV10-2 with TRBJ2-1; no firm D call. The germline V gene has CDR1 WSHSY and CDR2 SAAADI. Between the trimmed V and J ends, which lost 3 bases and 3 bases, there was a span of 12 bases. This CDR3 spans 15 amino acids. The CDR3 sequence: CASSDPLGYYNEQFF. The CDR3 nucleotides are TGCGCCAGCAGTGATCCCCTGGGGTACTACAATGAGCAGTTCTTC.

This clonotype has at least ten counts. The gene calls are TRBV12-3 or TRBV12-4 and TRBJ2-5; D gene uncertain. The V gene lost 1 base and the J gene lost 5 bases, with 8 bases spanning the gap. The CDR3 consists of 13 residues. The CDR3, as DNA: TGTGCCAGCAGTTTAGTATTAAGGGAGACCCAGTACTTC. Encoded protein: CASSLVLRETQYF.

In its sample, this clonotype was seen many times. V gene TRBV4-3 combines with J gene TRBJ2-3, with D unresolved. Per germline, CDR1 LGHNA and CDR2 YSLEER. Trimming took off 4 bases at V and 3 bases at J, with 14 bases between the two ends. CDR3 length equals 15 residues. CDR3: CASSPWPWKTDTQYF. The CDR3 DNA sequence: TGCGCCAGCAGCCCCTGGCCGTGGAAGACAGATACGCAGTATTTT.

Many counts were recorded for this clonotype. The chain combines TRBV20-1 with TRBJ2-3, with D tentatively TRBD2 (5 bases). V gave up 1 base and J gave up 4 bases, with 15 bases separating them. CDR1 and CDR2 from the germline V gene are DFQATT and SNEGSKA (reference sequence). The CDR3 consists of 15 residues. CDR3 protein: CSARVGSEVADTQYF. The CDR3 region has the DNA TGCAGTGCTAGAGTTGGTAGCGAGGTAGCAGATACGCAGTATTTT.